One and the same sample provided the 12 T cell receptor beta chains below, sequenced in a study of CD8+ T cells in alopecia areata. Extraction of RNA preceded its reverse transcription into cDNA, which served as the sequencing template. Clones were read by immunoSEQ multiplex PCR, and TCRdb kept only the in-frame ones, dropping some. This repertoire shows about 180,000 clones, 63% found once; its top ten account for approximately 1.7%. The input for sequencing was CD4+ T cells sorted from blood, taken at week 0. The receptors stem from a human donor with alopecia areata.

This clone was detected a few times. The chain carries TRBV14 and TRBJ2-3; TRBD2 might be the D (6 bases). This CDR3 region has 14 residues. V lost 4 bases and J 4 bases, leaving 12 bases between the germline ends. CDR1 and CDR2 from the germline V gene are SGHDN and FVKESK. The CDR3 region has the DNA TGTGCCAGCAGCCGCCTGACTAGTCCAGATACGCAGTATTTT. It is translated as CASSRLTSPDTQYF. The full variable domain, with the rest looked up from reference TRBV14 and TRBJ2-3, is EAGVTQFPSHSVIEKGQTVTLRCDPISGHDNLYWYRRVMGKEIKFLLHFVKESKQDESGMPNNRFLAERTGGTYSTLKVQPAELEDSGVYFCASSRLTSPDTQYFGPGTRLTVL.

This rearrangement joins TRBV5-1 to TRBJ2-7; either TRBD1 or TRBD2 may fit D (5 bases each). There are 14 residues in the CDR3. The germline V gene encodes CDR1 SGHRS and CDR2 YFSETQ. Trimming stripped 3 bases from V and 3 bases from J, with 13 bases between. The CDR3 sequence is CASSSGTAYYEQYF. DNA for the CDR3: TGCGCCAGCAGCTCCGGGACGGCTTACTACGAGCAGTACTTC.

This rearrangement joins TRBV5-6 to TRBJ2-1; 8 nucleotides match TRBD2. J gave up 15 bases and V 3 bases, and 5 bases lay outside the gene matches. CDR3 length: 11 residues. CDR1 is SGHDT, CDR2 YYEEEE, per germline. CDR3: CASSSPGLVFF. CDR3 nucleotides: TGTGCCAGCAGCTCACCGGGACTAGTGTTCTTC.

The chain combines TRBV11-1 with TRBJ2-2, with TRBD1 matching 9 bases. V lost 5 bases, J lost 4 bases, and 8 bases stayed unmatched. CDR1 is SGHAT and CDR2 is FQDESV in the germline V gene (reference sequence). This CDR3 comprises 16 residues. The CDR3 DNA follows: TGTGCCAGCAGCCCAGGACAGGGGAGCAGCACCGGGGAGCTGTTTTTT. Its translation: CASSPGQGSSTGELFF.

This clone has only a few counts. V usage is TRBV6-6 and J usage is TRBJ1-6; D not resolved. The CDR3 is 14 residues long. From germline, CDR1 is MNHNY and CDR2 SVGAGI (reference sequence). The V gene lost 0 bases and the J gene lost 6 bases, with 6 bases spanning the gap. The CDR3 region is CASSYSGTNSPLHF. DNA of the CDR3: TGTGCCAGCAGTTACTCAGGCACTAATTCACCCCTCCACTTT.

This clone was picked up a small number of times. The genes are TRBV5-1 and TRBJ1-6; TRBD1 agrees at 8 bases. Germline values: CDR1 SGHRS, CDR2 YFSETQ. This CDR3 is built from 14 residues. V lost 7 bases, J lost 10 bases, and 10 bases stayed unmatched. CDR3 sequence: CASGPTGVGSPLHF. The DNA for the CDR3 is TGCGCCAGCGGCCCGACAGGGGTTGGGTCACCCCTCCACTTT. Filled out from reference TRBV5-1 and TRBJ1-6, the complete variable domain reads KAGVTQTPRYLIKTRGQQVTLSCSPISGHRSVSWYQQTPGQGLQFLFEYFSETQRNKGNFPGRFSGRQFSNSRSEMNVSTLELGDSALYLCASGPTGVGSPLHFGNGTRLTVT.

DNA of the CDR3: TGTGCCAGCAGTTACAGGCGGGAGGGGAATGAGCAGTTCTTC. Translating gives CASSYRREGNEQFF. V is TRBV6-5 and J is TRBJ2-1; TRBD2 agrees at 9 bases. Germline values: CDR1 MNHEY, CDR2 SVGAGI. The CDR3 length is 14 residues. After removal of 2 bases from V and 7 bases from J, the junction contained 3 bases not matched to a gene.

The chain has TRBV7-9 and TRBJ1-5, with D perhaps matching TRBD1 (6 bases). The CDR3 totals 15 residues. Trimming shortened V by 5 bases and J by 4 bases, and 15 bases separated the two germline ends. In germline, CDR1 is SEHNR, CDR2 FQNEAQ (reference sequence). This chain's CDR3 is CASSRGGEGNQPQHF. As DNA, the CDR3 is TGTGCCAGCAGCCGCGGGGGCGAAGGGAATCAGCCCCAGCATTTT.

The CDR3 loop is CASTGRPENEKLFF. DNA for the CDR3: TGTGCCTCCACCGGACGCCCGGAGAATGAAAAACTGTTTTTT. This chain joins TRBV30 and TRBJ1-4; D ambiguous. The germline V gene has CDR1 GTSNPN and CDR2 SVGIG (reference sequence). The CDR3 spans 14 residues. V gave up 7 bases and J gave up 5 bases, with 17 bases separating them.

This clone was seen a single time. This chain uses TRBV2 with TRBJ1-2; D gene ambiguous. Germline V gene lookup returns CDR1 SNHLY and CDR2 FYNNEI. The CDR3 has 10 residues. Trimming left V 7 bases short and J 5 bases short, with 5 bases between. The DNA of the CDR3 is TGTGCCAGCATCCCGTATGGCTACACCTTC. It translates to CASIPYGYTF.

In this sample, this clone turned up once. The chain uses TRBV2 and TRBJ1-2; weak D call: TRBD1 (5 bases). The germline V gene encodes CDR1 SNHLY and CDR2 FYNNEI. The CDR3 has 15 amino acids. Trimming stripped 1 base from V and 5 bases from J, with 14 bases between. The CDR3 loop is CASSEGAEGLYGYTF. As DNA, the CDR3 is TGTGCCAGCAGTGAAGGGGCTGAGGGGTTGTATGGCTACACCTTC.

This chain uses TRBV7-7 with TRBJ2-6; 7 nucleotides match TRBD1. The CDR3 consists of 15 residues. Germline lookup yields CDR1 SSHAT and CDR2 FNYEAQ (reference sequence). V lost 4 bases to trimming and J lost 1 base; unmatched junction nucleotides: 1. CDR3 protein: CASSSGQSGANVLTF. CDR3 DNA: TGTGCCAGCAGCTCGGGACAGTCTGGGGCCAACGTCCTGACTTTC.